One sample yielded the 13 T cell receptor beta chains listed below, sequenced in a study of cytomegalovirus exposure and HLA in healthy donors (dated by TCRdb to the late 2010s). Library construction relied on the immunoSEQ multiplex PCR assay. For the multiplex PCR, a mixture combining 60 forward primers for TCR Vbeta segments and 13 reverse primers for TCR Jbeta segments was used. Entries here come from immuneACCESS through TCRdb and include only in-frame sequences with V and J called. Some clones fail to appear in such tables; in the studies checked, an unresolved V gene covers under half of the shortfall, and the cause of the remainder is unknown. The sample's clone listing holds 140,000 or so clones. The biggest ten clones account for approximately 0.88% of the sample. Sample: PBMCs. These receptors were obtained from a male donor in good health and CMV-seronegative.

The J gene is TRBJ2-7, the V gene TRBV18; possible D gene TRBD1, 7 bases. Germline values: CDR1 KGHSH, CDR2 LQKENI. This CDR3 contains 14 residues. The V and J ends lost 2 bases and 3 bases respectively, with 11 bases between them. DNA for the CDR3: TGTGCCAGCTCACCAGCAGGGGGGTTCTACGAGCAGTACTTC. This codes for CASSPAGGFYEQYF.

This sequence joins TRBV4-2 and TRBJ2-1, with 16 bases that match TRBD2. The V and J ends lost 8 bases and 3 bases, in that order; junction bases with no gene match: 10. The CDR3 extends over 18 amino acids. Germline lookup yields CDR1 LGHNA and CDR2 YNFKEQ. CDR3 in amino acids: CASRGGLAGGPDYNEQFF. CDR3 DNA sequence: TGTGCCAGCCGAGGGGGACTAGCGGGGGGGCCAGACTACAATGAGCAGTTCTTC.

The CDR3 loop reads CASSAGGNSYEQYF. In nucleotides, the CDR3 is TGTGCCAGCAGTGCAGGAGGGAACTCCTACGAGCAGTACTTC. This sequence joins TRBV27 and TRBJ2-7, with D perhaps TRBD2 (6 bases). V was shortened by 5 bases and J by 0 bases, with 11 bases between the two germline ends. The CDR3 totals 14 residues. The germline V gene has CDR1 MNHEY and CDR2 SMNVEV (reference sequence).

The gene calls are TRBV5-6 and TRBJ2-2; tentatively, D is TRBD1 (5 bases). V shed 0 bases and J shed 2 bases, with 8 bases lying between them. The CDR3 extends over 15 amino acids. Germline lookup yields CDR1 SGHDT and CDR2 YYEEEE. CDR3 sequence reads: CASSLAGHNTGELFF. DNA of the CDR3: TGTGCCAGCAGCTTGGCCGGACATAACACCGGGGAGCTGTTTTTT.

The genes are TRBV6-5 and TRBJ1-2; weak D call: TRBD1 (5 bases). The CDR3 contains 12 residues. Germline CDR1 is MNHEY and CDR2 is SVGAGI. V dropped 4 bases and J dropped 8 bases, with 11 bases sitting between them. CDR3 loop: CASSWAGKGYTF. The CDR3, as DNA: TGTGCCAGCAGTTGGGCAGGGAAGGGCTACACCTTC.

The V call is TRBV5-1, the J call TRBJ1-5, with D possibly matching TRBD1 (5 bases). This CDR3 has 15 amino acids. Per the germline V gene, CDR1 is SGHRS and CDR2 is YFSETQ. V gave up 4 bases and J gave up 7 bases, with 18 bases separating them. CDR3 coding DNA: TGCGCCAGCAGCCTGAACCCAGGGTTCGGGCAGCCCCAGCATTTT. Translated: CASSLNPGFGQPQHF.

The rearrangement links TRBV2 to TRBJ2-3; 14 bases are shared with TRBD2. CDR3 size: 18 residues. V was clipped by 2 bases and J by 5 bases; unmatched bases: 9. CDR1 SNHLY and CDR2 FYNNEI come from the germline V gene. In nucleotides, the CDR3 is TGTGCCAGCAGTGAATCCCGACTAGCGGGAGGGGTAAGAGATACGCAGTATTTT. This translates into CASSESRLAGGVRDTQYF.

The chain combines TRBV19 with TRBJ2-3, with 11 bases that match TRBD2. Germline V gene sequence: CDR1 LNHDA, CDR2 SQIVND (reference sequence). Trimming cost V 5 bases and J 0 bases; bases outside gene matches: 7. The CDR3 has 17 residues. CDR3 residues: CASSQVRLAGSTDTQYF. The DNA for the CDR3 is TGTGCCAGTAGTCAAGTGAGACTAGCGGGGAGCACAGATACGCAGTATTTT.

Points on this clone: The same CDR3 is also encoded by other DNA sequences in this sample. The chain carries TRBV5-4 and TRBJ2-1; D gene uncertain. The CDR3 extends over 15 amino acids. Trimming removed 0 bases at V and 0 bases at J, with 7 bases between. In germline, CDR1 is SGHNT, CDR2 YYREEE (reference sequence). This CDR3 reads CASSLGGSSYNEQFF. The DNA for the CDR3 is TGTGCCAGCAGCTTGGGCGGAAGCTCCTACAATGAGCAGTTCTTC.

This chain connects TRBV2 to TRBJ1-2, with 7 bases identical to TRBD1. The V gene end was trimmed by 3 bases and the J gene end by 9 bases; junction bases not matched to a gene: 4. This CDR3 is 12 amino acids long. Germline V gene data show CDR1 as SNHLY and CDR2 as FYNNEI. CDR3 DNA sequence: TGTGCCAGCAGTGACGGCAGGGGGAGCTACACCTTC. This encodes CASSDGRGSYTF.

V is TRBV7-2 and J is TRBJ2-7; possible D gene TRBD2, 6 bases. Germline CDR1 and CDR2: SGHTA and FQGNSA. Between the trimmed V and J ends, which lost 0 bases and 0 bases, there was a span of 9 bases. This CDR3 is built from 15 residues. The CDR3: CASSLAPGDSYEQYF. In DNA, the CDR3 is TGTGCCAGCAGCTTAGCGCCGGGGGACTCCTACGAGCAGTACTTC.

Turning to this clone: This sample includes further DNA sequences coding for the same CDR3. This chain joins TRBV18 and TRBJ2-1; TRBD2 matches at 8 bases. CDR1 KGHSH and CDR2 LQKENI come from the germline V gene. The trim removed 3 bases at V and 2 bases at J, leaving 3 bases unmatched. This CDR3 contains 15 residues. The CDR3 spells CASSPLSGTYNEQFF. The DNA for the CDR3 is TGTGCCAGCTCACCTCTTAGCGGGACCTACAATGAGCAGTTCTTC.

V gene TRBV5-1 combines with J gene TRBJ2-3; 7 positions agree with TRBD2. J gave up 5 bases and V 1 base, and 10 bases lay outside the gene matches. CDR3 length: 16 residues. The V gene's germline CDR1 is SGHRS and CDR2 YFSETQ. The CDR3 protein is CASSLITKSSGDTQYF. The CDR3, as DNA: TGCGCCAGCAGCTTGATAACCAAGTCTAGCGGAGATACGCAGTATTTT.